This is a list of T cell receptor beta chains from one sample in a study of OX40 agonist ivuxolimab in advanced cancers. Clones were sequenced by immunoSEQ multiplex PCR, and TCRdb holds only the in-frame ones, with some missing. This repertoire shows roughly 48,000 clones, around 84% found once; its top ten account for around 1.1%. This specimen consisted of CD4+ or CD8+ T cells sorted from blood, obtained in a trial of the OX40 agonist ivuxolimab. Receptor source: an adult with an advanced solid tumor such as melanoma, head and neck, liver or kidney cancer. The conserved cysteine and the conserved F or W are not part of the CDR3 here.

v_call: TRBV7-9; j_call: TRBJ2-3; cdr3_aa: ASRGPGDTQY
v_call: TRBV18; j_call: TRBJ1-2; cdr3_aa: ASSRTLNYGYT
v_call: TRBV30; j_call: TRBJ2-7; cdr3_aa: AWSGGSDIKY
v_call: TRBV15; j_call: TRBJ2-3; cdr3_aa: ATGGQRELDTQY
v_call: TRBV30; j_call: TRBJ1-2; cdr3_aa: AWRRTRGPRDYGYT
v_call: TRBV9; j_call: TRBJ2-3; cdr3_aa: ASSVGRGAQLDTQY
v_call: TRBV7-2; j_call: TRBJ1-1; cdr3_aa: ASSLVYGGGTGAGKVAF
v_call: TRBV4-1; j_call: TRBJ1-1; cdr3_aa: ASSQVGKRNTEAF
v_call: TRBV5-6; j_call: TRBJ2-7; cdr3_aa: ASSLYGSGYEQY
v_call: TRBV10-3; j_call: TRBJ1-5; cdr3_aa: AISPGISNQPQH
v_call: TRBV11-2; j_call: TRBJ1-2; cdr3_aa: ASSLDPRGSHGYT
v_call: TRBV10-3; j_call: TRBJ1-5; cdr3_aa: AISDAGVGQPQH
v_call: TRBV11-3; j_call: TRBJ2-5; cdr3_aa: ASSLDGTSQETQY
v_call: TRBV18; j_call: TRBJ1-6; cdr3_aa: ASSPVKGDSPLH
v_call: TRBV5-1; j_call: TRBJ1-2; cdr3_aa: ASSWGTGEGYT
v_call: TRBV29-1; j_call: TRBJ2-7; cdr3_aa: SVSGQNSYEQY
v_call: TRBV6-1; j_call: TRBJ1-1; cdr3_aa: ASSATAGTEAF
v_call: TRBV4-1; j_call: TRBJ2-4; cdr3_aa: ASSQHAERLGAKNIQY
v_call: TRBV18; j_call: TRBJ2-7; cdr3_aa: ASSPLDRGNEQY
v_call: TRBV12-5; j_call: TRBJ2-7; cdr3_aa: ASGASGSYEQY
v_call: TRBV6-1; j_call: TRBJ1-1; cdr3_aa: AISESKGSEAF
v_call: TRBV11-2; j_call: TRBJ1-1; cdr3_aa: ASSLGTVRAEAF
v_call: TRBV4-3; j_call: TRBJ1-3; cdr3_aa: ASSQGQGENTIY
v_call: TRBV11-2; j_call: TRBJ1-6; cdr3_aa: ASSLRTGDNSPLH
v_call: TRBV12-5; j_call: TRBJ1-2; cdr3_aa: ASGLVLGAKYGGYT
v_call: TRBV13; j_call: TRBJ1-2; cdr3_aa: ASSRTGGNYGYT
v_call: TRBV15; j_call: TRBJ2-3; cdr3_aa: ATSKGTSGGDTQY
v_call: TRBV30; j_call: TRBJ2-5; cdr3_aa: AWSVRGGTLWETQY
v_call: TRBV5-4; j_call: TRBJ2-2; cdr3_aa: ASSSRGGRTGELF
v_call: TRBV6-5; j_call: TRBJ1-2; cdr3_aa: ASRMTGKESGYT
v_call: TRBV11-2; j_call: TRBJ2-4; cdr3_aa: ASSSRLAKNIQY
v_call: TRBV5-8; j_call: TRBJ1-4; cdr3_aa: ASRNPGTGDEKLF
v_call: TRBV2; j_call: TRBJ2-1; cdr3_aa: ASSGGRREQF
v_call: TRBV27; j_call: TRBJ1-4; cdr3_aa: ASSLLWRGAGGEKLF
v_call: TRBV29-1; j_call: TRBJ2-3; cdr3_aa: SVGALAGGGGTDTQY
v_call: TRBV14; j_call: TRBJ1-1; cdr3_aa: ASSQGVQVPTEAF
v_call: TRBV20-1; j_call: TRBJ1-6; cdr3_aa: SASLDSPLH
v_call: TRBV7-2; j_call: TRBJ2-2; cdr3_aa: ASSQGGTGHTGELF
v_call: TRBV9; j_call: TRBJ1-3; cdr3_aa: ASSVVAIGNTIY
v_call: TRBV19; j_call: TRBJ1-6; cdr3_aa: ASSRTGRGLLADSPLH
v_call: TRBV18; j_call: TRBJ2-7; cdr3_aa: ASSPLQGNWQY
v_call: TRBV6-1; j_call: TRBJ1-1; cdr3_aa: ASNRGGRGYTEAF
v_call: TRBV2; j_call: TRBJ2-5; cdr3_aa: ASRHRLAGVAETQY
v_call: TRBV18; j_call: TRBJ2-3; cdr3_aa: ASSQAGSTDTQY
v_call: TRBV7-2; j_call: TRBJ2-1; cdr3_aa: ASSRQGELNEQF
v_call: TRBV7-9; j_call: TRBJ2-7; cdr3_aa: ASSSQGHEQY